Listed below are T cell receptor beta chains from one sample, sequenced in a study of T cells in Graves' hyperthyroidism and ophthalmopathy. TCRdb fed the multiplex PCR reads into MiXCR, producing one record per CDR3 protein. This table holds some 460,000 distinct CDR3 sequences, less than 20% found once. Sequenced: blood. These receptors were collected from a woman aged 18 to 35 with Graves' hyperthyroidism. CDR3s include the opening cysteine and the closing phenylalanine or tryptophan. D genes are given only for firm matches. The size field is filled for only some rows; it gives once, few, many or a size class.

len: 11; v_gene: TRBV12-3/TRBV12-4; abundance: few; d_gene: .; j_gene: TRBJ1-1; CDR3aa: CASSLAGRAFF; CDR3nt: TGTGCCAGCAGTTTAGCGGGCAGAGCTTTCTTT
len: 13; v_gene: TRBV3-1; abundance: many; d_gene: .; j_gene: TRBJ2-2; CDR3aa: CASSQDQGGELFF; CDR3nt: TGTGCCAGCAGCCAAGATCAGGGCGGGGAGCTGTTTTTT
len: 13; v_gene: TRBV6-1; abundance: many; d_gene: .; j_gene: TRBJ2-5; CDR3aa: CASSAGAGETQYF; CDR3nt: TGTGCCAGCAGCGCGGGGGCCGGAGAGACCCAGTACTTC
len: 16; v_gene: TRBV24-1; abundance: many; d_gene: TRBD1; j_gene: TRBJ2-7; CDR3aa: CATSGVGQGKTYEQYF; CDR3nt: TGTGCCACCAGTGGGGTCGGACAGGGTAAGACCTACGAGCAGTACTTC
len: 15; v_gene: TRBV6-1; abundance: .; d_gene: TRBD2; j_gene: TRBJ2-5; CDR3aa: CASSTTSGEAETQYF; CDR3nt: TGTGCCAGCAGCACGACTAGCGGGGAGGCGGAGACCCAGTACTTC
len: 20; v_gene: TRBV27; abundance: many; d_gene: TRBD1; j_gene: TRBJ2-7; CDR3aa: CASSLAASGQGVRGSYEQYF; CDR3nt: TGTGCCAGCAGTTTAGCTGCCTCGGGACAGGGGGTCCGGGGCTCCTACGAGCAGTACTTC
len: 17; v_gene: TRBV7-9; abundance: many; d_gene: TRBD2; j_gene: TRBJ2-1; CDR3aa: CASSLHAGTIKGNEQFF; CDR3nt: TGTGCCAGCAGCCTCCATGCCGGGACTATTAAAGGCAATGAGCAGTTCTTC
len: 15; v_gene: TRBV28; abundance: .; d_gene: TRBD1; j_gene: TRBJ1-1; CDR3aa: CASSSPGQGFSEAFF; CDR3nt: TGTGCCAGCAGTTCTCCGGGACAGGGGTTCTCTGAAGCTTTCTTT
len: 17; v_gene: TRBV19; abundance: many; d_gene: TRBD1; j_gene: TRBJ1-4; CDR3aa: CASSRTGGSSTNEKLFF; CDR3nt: TGTGCCAGTAGCAGGACAGGGGGGTCCTCTACTAATGAAAAACTGTTTTTT
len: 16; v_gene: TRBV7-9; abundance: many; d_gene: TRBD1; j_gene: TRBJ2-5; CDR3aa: CASSLRGTGVGETQYF; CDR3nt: TGTGCCAGCAGCTTACGAGGGACAGGGGTCGGGGAGACCCAGTACTTC
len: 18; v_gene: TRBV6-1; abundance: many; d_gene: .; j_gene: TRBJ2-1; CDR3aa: CASSEALTSRPAYNEQFF; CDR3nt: TGTGCCAGCAGTGAAGCCCTTACTAGCCGGCCCGCCTACAATGAGCAGTTCTTC
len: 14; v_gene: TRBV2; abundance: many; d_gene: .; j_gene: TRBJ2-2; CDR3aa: CASSVPPGTGELFF; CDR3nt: TGTGCCAGCAGTGTCCCGCCGGGGACCGGGGAGCTGTTTTTT
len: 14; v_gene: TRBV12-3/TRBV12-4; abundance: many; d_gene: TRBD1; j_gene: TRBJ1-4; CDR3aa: CASSFGTGYEKLFF; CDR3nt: TGTGCCAGCAGTTTCGGGACAGGGTACGAAAAACTGTTTTTT
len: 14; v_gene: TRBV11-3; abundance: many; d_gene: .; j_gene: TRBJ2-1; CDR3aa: CASSRAPRDNEQFF; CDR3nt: TGTGCCAGCAGCCGGGCACCGAGGGACAATGAGCAGTTCTTC
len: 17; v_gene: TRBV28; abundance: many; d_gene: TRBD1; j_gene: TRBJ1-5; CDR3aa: CASSLVRDRGDNQPQHF; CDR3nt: TGTGCCAGCAGTTTAGTTAGGGACAGGGGTGACAATCAGCCCCAGCATTTT
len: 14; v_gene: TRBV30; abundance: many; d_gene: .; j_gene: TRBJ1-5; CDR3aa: CAWSVRQDNQPQHF; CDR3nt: TGTGCCTGGAGTGTTCGACAGGATAATCAGCCCCAGCATTTT
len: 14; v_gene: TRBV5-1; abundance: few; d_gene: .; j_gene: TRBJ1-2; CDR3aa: CASSQTGDSGGYTF; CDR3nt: TGCGCCAGCAGCCAAACCGGGGACTCGGGAGGCTACACCTTC
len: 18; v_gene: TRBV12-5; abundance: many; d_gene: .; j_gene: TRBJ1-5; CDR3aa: CASGLERAGSVSNQPQHF; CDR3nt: TGTGCTAGTGGTTTGGAGAGGGCAGGGTCGGTGAGCAATCAGCCCCAGCATTTT
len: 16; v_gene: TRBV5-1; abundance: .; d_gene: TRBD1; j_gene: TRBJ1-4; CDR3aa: CASSSTGRSTNEKLFF; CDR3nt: TGCGCCAGCAGCTCGACAGGGAGGTCAACTAATGAAAAACTGTTTTTT
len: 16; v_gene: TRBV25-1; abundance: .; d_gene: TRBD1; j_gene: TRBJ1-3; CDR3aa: CASSGLRQGLRNTIYF; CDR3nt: TGTGCCAGCAGTGGCCTAAGACAGGGTTTAAGAAACACCATATATTTT
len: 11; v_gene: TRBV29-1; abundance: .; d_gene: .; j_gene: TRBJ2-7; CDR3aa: CSVEFLGTPYF; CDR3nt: TGCAGCGTTGAGTTTTTGGGGACGCCTTACTTC
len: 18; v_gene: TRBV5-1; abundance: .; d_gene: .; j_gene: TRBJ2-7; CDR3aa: CASSLAGLTGVPYNEQYF; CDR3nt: TGCGCCAGCAGCTTAGCGGGTCTCACGGGAGTTCCCTACAATGAGCAGTACTTC
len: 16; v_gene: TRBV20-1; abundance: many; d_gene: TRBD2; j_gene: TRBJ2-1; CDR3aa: CSAPHPGLAGEYEQFF; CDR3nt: TGCAGTGCCCCACACCCGGGACTAGCGGGAGAATATGAGCAGTTCTTC
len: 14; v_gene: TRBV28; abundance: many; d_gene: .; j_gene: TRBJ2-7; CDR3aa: CASSPRDGHYEQYF; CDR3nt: TGTGCCAGCAGTCCCCGGGACGGCCACTACGAGCAGTACTTC
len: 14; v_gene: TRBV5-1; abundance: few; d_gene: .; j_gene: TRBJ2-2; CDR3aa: CASSLVGHTGELFF; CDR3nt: TGCGCCAGCAGCTTGGTCGGGCACACCGGGGAGCTGTTTTTT
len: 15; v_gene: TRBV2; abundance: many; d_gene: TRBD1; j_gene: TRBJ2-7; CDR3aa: CASSTSGTGRAEQYF; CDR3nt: TGTGCCAGCAGTACTTCCGGGACAGGGAGGGCCGAGCAGTACTTC
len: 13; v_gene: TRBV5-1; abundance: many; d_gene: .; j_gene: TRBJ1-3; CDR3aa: CASSSGRENTIYF; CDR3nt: TGCGCCAGCAGCTCCGGACGGGAAAACACCATATATTTT
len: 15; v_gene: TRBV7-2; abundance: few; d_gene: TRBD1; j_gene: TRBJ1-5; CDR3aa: CASSLGTGGYQPQHF; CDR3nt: TGTGCCAGCAGCTTGGGGACAGGGGGGTATCAGCCCCAGCATTTT
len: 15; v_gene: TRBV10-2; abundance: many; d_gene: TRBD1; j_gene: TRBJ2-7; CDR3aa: CASSESRQGVYEQYF; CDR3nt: TGCGCCAGCAGTGAGTCGAGGCAGGGGGTTTACGAGCAGTACTTC
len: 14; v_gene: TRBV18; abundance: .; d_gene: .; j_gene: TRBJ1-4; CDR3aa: CASSPEIYPEKLFF; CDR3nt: TGTGCCAGCTCACCGGAGATCTACCCGGAAAAACTGTTTTTT
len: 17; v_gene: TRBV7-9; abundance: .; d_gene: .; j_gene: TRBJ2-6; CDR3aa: CASSLAPLGTGANVLTF; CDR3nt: TGTGCCAGCAGCTTAGCGCCCCTGGGAACTGGGGCCAACGTCCTGACTTTC
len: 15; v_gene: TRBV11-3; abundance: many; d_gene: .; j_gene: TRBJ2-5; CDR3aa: CASSPGGAGPQTQYF; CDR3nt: TGTGCCAGCAGCCCTGGTGGGGCAGGGCCGCAGACCCAGTACTTC
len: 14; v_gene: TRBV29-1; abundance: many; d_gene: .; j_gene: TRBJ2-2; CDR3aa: CSVAGGVNTGELFF; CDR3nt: TGCAGCGTTGCCGGCGGGGTGAACACCGGGGAGCTGTTTTTT
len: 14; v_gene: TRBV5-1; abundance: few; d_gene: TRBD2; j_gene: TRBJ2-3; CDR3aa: CASSSGTSGNTQYF; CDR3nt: TGCGCCAGCAGCTCCGGGACTAGCGGGAATACGCAGTATTTT
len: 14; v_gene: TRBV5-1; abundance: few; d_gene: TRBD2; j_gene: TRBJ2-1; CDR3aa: CASSLVGGGDEQFF; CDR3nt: TGCGCCAGCAGCTTGGTGGGGGGGGGGGATGAGCAGTTCTTC
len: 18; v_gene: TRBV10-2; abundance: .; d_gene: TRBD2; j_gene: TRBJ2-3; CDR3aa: CASSESKMAGGLPDTQYF; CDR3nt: TGCGCCAGCAGTGAGTCGAAGATGGCGGGAGGCCTCCCAGATACGCAGTATTTT
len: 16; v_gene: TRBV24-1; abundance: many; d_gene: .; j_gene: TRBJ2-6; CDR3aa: CATSDSYRDRANVLTF; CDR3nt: TGTGCCACCAGTGATTCTTACAGGGATAGGGCCAACGTCCTGACTTTC
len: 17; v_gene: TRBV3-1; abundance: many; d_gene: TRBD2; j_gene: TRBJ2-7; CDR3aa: CASSQTGLAGHSYEQYF; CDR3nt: TGTGCCAGCAGCCAAACGGGACTAGCGGGTCACTCCTACGAGCAGTACTTC
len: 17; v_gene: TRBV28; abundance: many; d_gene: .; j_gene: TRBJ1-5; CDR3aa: CASSWSSRQGSDQPQHF; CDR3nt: TGTGCCAGCAGTTGGAGTTCCAGGCAGGGTTCGGATCAGCCCCAGCATTTT
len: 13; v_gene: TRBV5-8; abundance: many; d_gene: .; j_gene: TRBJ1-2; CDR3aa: CASSLGADRGYTF; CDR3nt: TGTGCCAGCAGCTTGGGGGCCGACAGGGGCTACACCTTC
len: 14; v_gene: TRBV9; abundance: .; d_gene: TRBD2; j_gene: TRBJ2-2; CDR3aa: CASSREAAIGELFF; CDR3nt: TGTGCCAGCAGCCGGGAGGCCGCGATCGGGGAGCTGTTTTTT
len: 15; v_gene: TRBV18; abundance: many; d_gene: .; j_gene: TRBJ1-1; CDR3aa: CASSPGRAMNTEAFF; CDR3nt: TGTGCCAGCTCACCGGGTCGGGCTATGAACACTGAAGCTTTCTTT
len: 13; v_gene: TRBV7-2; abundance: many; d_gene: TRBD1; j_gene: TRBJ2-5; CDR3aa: CAIPTGGRETQYF; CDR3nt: TGTGCCATCCCGACAGGGGGGAGAGAGACCCAGTACTTC
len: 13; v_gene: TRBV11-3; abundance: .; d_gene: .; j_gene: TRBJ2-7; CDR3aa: CASSLGVPNEQYF; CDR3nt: TGTGCCAGCAGCTTAGGGGTCCCAAACGAGCAGTACTTC
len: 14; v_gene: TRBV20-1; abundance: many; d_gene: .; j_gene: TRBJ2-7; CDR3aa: CSVIGRGAPYEQYF; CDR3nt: TGCAGTGTAATCGGCCGGGGAGCCCCCTACGAGCAGTACTTC
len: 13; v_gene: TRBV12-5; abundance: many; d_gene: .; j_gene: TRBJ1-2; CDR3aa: CASGFKVDYGYTF; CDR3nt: TGTGCTAGTGGTTTTAAAGTTGACTATGGCTACACCTTC
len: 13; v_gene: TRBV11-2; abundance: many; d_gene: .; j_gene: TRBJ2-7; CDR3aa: CASSSQPGGEQYF; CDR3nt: TGTGCCAGCAGCTCCCAACCTGGGGGAGAGCAGTACTTC
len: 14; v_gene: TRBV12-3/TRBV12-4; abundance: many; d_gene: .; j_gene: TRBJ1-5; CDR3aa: CASSLTGPEGPQHF; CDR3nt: TGTGCCAGCAGTTTGACGGGCCCCGAGGGGCCCCAGCATTTT
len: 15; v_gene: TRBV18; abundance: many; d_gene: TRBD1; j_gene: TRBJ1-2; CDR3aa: CASSPLPGGNYGYTF; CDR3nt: TGTGCCAGCTCACCACTGCCAGGGGGAAACTATGGCTACACCTTC
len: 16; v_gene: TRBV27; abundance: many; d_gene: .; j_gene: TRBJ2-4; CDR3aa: CASSLWQGRAKNIQYF; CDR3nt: TGTGCCAGCAGTTTATGGCAGGGACGGGCCAAAAACATTCAGTACTTC
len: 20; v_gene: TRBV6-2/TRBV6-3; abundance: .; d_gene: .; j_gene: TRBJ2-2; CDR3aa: CASSYDMGGVTYMWAGELFF; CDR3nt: TGTGCCAGCAGTTACGATATGGGGGGAGTTACCTATATGTGGGCCGGGGAGCTGTTTTTT
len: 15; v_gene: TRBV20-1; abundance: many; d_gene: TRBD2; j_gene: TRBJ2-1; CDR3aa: CSARDSSGTYNEQFF; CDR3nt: TGCAGTGCTAGAGATTCTAGCGGGACCTACAATGAGCAGTTCTTC
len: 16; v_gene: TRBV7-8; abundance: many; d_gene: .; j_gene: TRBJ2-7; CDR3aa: CASSPLEIRGNYEQYF; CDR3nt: TGTGCCAGCAGCCCCTTGGAAATCCGGGGAAACTACGAGCAGTACTTC
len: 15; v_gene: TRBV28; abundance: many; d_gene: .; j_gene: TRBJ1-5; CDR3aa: CASTYGGGARQPQHF; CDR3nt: TGTGCCAGCACCTATGGGGGGGGGGCTAGGCAGCCCCAGCATTTT
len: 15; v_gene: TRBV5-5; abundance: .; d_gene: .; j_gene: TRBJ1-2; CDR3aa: CASSLGYGTNYGYTF; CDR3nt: TGTGCCAGCAGCTTGGGGTACGGGACTAACTATGGCTACACCTTC